This TCR beta chain was sequenced in a study of post-analysis software for immune sequencing data. Background on the study: The cohort encompassed relapsing-remitting, secondary progressive and progressive-relapsing multiple sclerosis disease courses.

A remark on this clonotype: No antigen is known for it. One junction end disagrees with the germline gene, perhaps due to a read error.

General study findings and limits: Compared with controls, patients showed significantly lower normalized Chao1 diversity. Controls had lower frequencies than patients of about five TRBV segments, which included TRBV5-6, TRBV5-1 and TRBV20-1. The F measure placed samples prepared in the same batch into strongly shared clusters.

The authors incorporated unique molecular identifiers into the TCR beta cDNA libraries. TCRdb reanalysed the PCR reads using MiXCR and keeps one entry per CDR3 protein. The sample yields fewer than 850,000 distinct CDR3 sequences, under 60% seen once. CDR1 and CDR2 (germline): LNHNV, YYDKDF (reference sequence). This CDR3 spans 18 amino acids. The chain is built from TRBV15 and TRBJ2-7, with 8 bases that match TRBD2. What was sequenced was blood. The origin of this receptor is a girl aged 10 to 17 with multiple sclerosis. The CDR3 DNA reads TGTGTCACCGGGAGGGACCGGGAAACTGCGACCGCTTCCTACGAGCAGTACTTC. Translating gives CVTGRDRETATASYEQYF. Variable domain in full (rest from reference TRBV15 and TRBJ2-7): DAMVIQNPRYQVTQFGKPVTLSCSQTLNHNVMYWYQQKSSQAPKLLFHYYDKDFNNEADTPDNFQSRRPNTSFCFLDIRSPGLGDTAMYLCVTGRDRETATASYEQYFGPGTRLTVT.